This T cell receptor (beta chain) was recovered during a study of blood T cell repertoires in COVID-19. Study background: T cells, B-cell-depleted T cells, or PBMCs supplied cDNA or gDNA.

The CDR3 loop spans 13 amino acids. Germline-derived CDR1 and CDR2 are SGDLS and YYNGEE. Trimming took off 5 bases at V and 5 bases at J, with 13 bases between the two ends. As processed by the authors: Estimates of nucleated cell counts were drawn from the amplification of reference gene primers. This table comes from immunoSEQ multiplex PCR, and its TCRdb copy is limited to in-frame clones, with some not included. Clone size and the V and J calls come from that table; the DNA yielded D and trimming. The sample consists of about 270,000 clones, about 91% of them appearing once. Seattle researchers signed up patients amid active infection and tracked them longitudinally.

The source of this sequence is a person aged 18 to 30 with COVID-19, enrolled during active disease. V and J are TRBV9 and TRBJ2-5; D not resolved. Material for sequencing was peripheral blood. CDR3 residues: CASSAQTGETQYF. CDR3 DNA: TGTGCCAGCAGTGCCCAGACCGGGGAGACCCAGTACTTC.